This T cell receptor beta chain is from a study of T cells after yellow fever vaccination. Study-wide points: Most clones from primary vaccination were detected again post-booster (approximately 97% CD4, approximately 90% CD8). The secondary response showed a weaker magnitude and a faster peak, day 5 versus 15.

TCRdb passed the 5' RACE reads through MiXCR, listing each CDR3 protein once. The table lists a few hundred thousand distinct CDR3 sequences, roughly 3.9% of them singletons, with around 23% in the top ten. This clonotype occurred many times. As yet, its antigen is unknown. In germline, CDR1 is MGHDK, CDR2 SYGVNS. The CDR3 has 15 amino acids. The V end was cut by 3 bases, the J end by 4 bases, with 16 bases between. Material: PBMCs, obtained 5 days after the yellow fever booster vaccination. The gene calls are TRBV25-1 and TRBJ2-7, with D perhaps given as TRBD1 or TRBD2 (6 bases each). This receptor was identified in a man between 18 and 29 years old who received the YFV17D yellow fever vaccine. CDR3 sequence (DNA): TGTGCCAGCAGTGAGCACGGGGGCCCAAGGTACGAGCAGTACTTC. It codes for CASSEHGGPRYEQYF.